Below are 8 T cell receptor beta chains sequenced from a single sample in a study of precursors of human CD4 cytotoxic T cells. Sorted CD4+ central memory, effector memory, IL-7R-high TEMRA and IL-7R-negative TEMRA cells underwent bulk UMI sequencing. TCRdb independently ran MiXCR on the reads; one entry per CDR3 protein. The top ten hold 8.5% to 9.5% of the sample, which has just over 750 distinct CDR3 sequences, 20% to 25% seen once. Material for sequencing was memory CD4+ T cells from blood (PBMCs). Receptor source: a human donor in good health.

This chain links TRBV7-2 with TRBJ2-7; TRBD1 is a possible D gene (5 bases). The CDR3 length is 15 residues. V was pared by 5 bases and J by 2 bases, with 16 bases between. Germline V gene sequence: CDR1 SGHTA, CDR2 FQGNSA. Here the CDR3 reads CASSGEPTATYEQYF. In DNA, the CDR3 is TGTGCCAGCAGCGGAGAGCCGACAGCCACCTACGAGCAGTACTTC.

For the CDR3, the DNA is TGCAGTGCTACCCTCGGCGGGGGCAATCAGCCCCAGCATTTT. Its translation is CSATLGGGNQPQHF. The chain employs TRBV20-1 and TRBJ1-5; D ambiguous. Trimming stripped 4 bases from V and 2 bases from J, with 12 bases between. The CDR3 is 14 amino acids. Germline V CDR1 and CDR2: DFQATT, SNEGSKA (reference sequence).

There are a few counts of this clonotype. The chain is built from TRBV29-1 and TRBJ2-5; TRBD2 matches 7 bases. Germline lookup yields CDR1 SQVTM and CDR2 ANQGSEA. V dropped 7 bases and J dropped 4; count of bases not matched to a gene: 6. The CDR3 contains 12 residues. The CDR3 DNA reads as TGCAGCGCTGGGGCTAGCGGAGAGACCCAGTACTTC. This encodes CSAGASGETQYF. Using reference TRBV29-1 and TRBJ2-5 for the parts outside the CDR3, the full variable domain is SAVISQKPSRDICQRGTSLTIQCQVDSQVTMMFWYRQQPGQSLTLIATANQGSEATYESGFVIDKFPISRPNLTFSTLTVSNMSPEDSSIYLCSAGASGETQYFGPGTRLLVL.

The CDR3 region is CASSLGTEDYGYTF. The CDR3 DNA follows: TGTGCCAGCAGCTTAGGGACGGAAGACTATGGCTACACCTTC. The chain is built from TRBV7-3 and TRBJ1-2, with a tentative D call TRBD1 (5 bases). The germline gives CDR1 SGHTA, CDR2 FQGTGA. Deletions cut 2 bases from V and 3 bases from J, with 10 bases between. CDR3 length: 14 residues. Full variable domain (rest looked up from reference TRBV7-3 and TRBJ1-2): GAGVSQTPSNKVTEKGKYVELRCDPISGHTALYWYRQSLGQGPEFLIYFQGTGAADDSGLPNDRFFAVRPEGSVSTLKIQRTERGDSAVYLCASSLGTEDYGYTFGSGTRLTVV.

This clonotype was found a few times. The chain recombines TRBV16 with TRBJ1-4; 10 positions match TRBD1. V shed 4 bases, J shed 5 bases, and the junction held 10 bases outside the gene matches. The CDR3 contains 17 residues. In germline, CDR1 is KGHSY, CDR2 FQNENV. CDR3 nucleotide sequence: TGTGCCAGCAGCCGCAGGATGTGGGGACAGGGGAATGAAAAACTGTTTTTT. Its translation: CASSRRMWGQGNEKLFF.

The rearrangement joins TRBV20-1 to TRBJ1-3; possible D gene TRBD1, 5 bases. CDR3 length equals 15 residues. Trimming removed 2 bases at V and 0 bases at J, with 11 bases between. Germline assignment: CDR1 DFQATT and CDR2 SNEGSKA (reference sequence). In DNA, the CDR3 is TGCAGTGCTAGACCCGACAGCATCTCTGGAAACACCATATATTTT. It specifies CSARPDSISGNTIYF.

This clonotype was seen a few times. The V and J genes are TRBV18 and TRBJ1-5, with D unclear. CDR3 size: 15 residues. Trimming shortened V by 2 bases and J by 0 bases, and 8 bases separated the two germline ends. Germline CDR1 is KGHSH and CDR2 is LQKENI. This CDR3 reads CASSPGRTSNQPQHF. In DNA, the CDR3 is TGTGCCAGCTCACCAGGACGGACTAGCAATCAGCCCCAGCATTTT. The complete variable domain, with remaining parts taken from reference TRBV18 and TRBJ1-5, reads NAGVMQNPRHLVRRRGQEARLRCSPMKGHSHVYWYRQLPEEGLKFMVYLQKENIIDESGMPKERFSAEFPKEGPSILRIQQVVRGDSAAYFCASSPGRTSNQPQHFGDGTRLSIL.

This clonotype rates as large. This chain connects TRBV27 to TRBJ2-7; the D is unclear. The CDR3 loop spans 14 amino acids. Per germline, CDR1 MNHEY and CDR2 SMNVEV (reference sequence). V lost 1 base and J 2 bases, leaving 9 bases between the germline ends. The CDR3 DNA reads TGTGCCAGCAGTTTATTTGGAAGACCCTACGAGCAGTACTTC. Amino acids: CASSLFGRPYEQYF.